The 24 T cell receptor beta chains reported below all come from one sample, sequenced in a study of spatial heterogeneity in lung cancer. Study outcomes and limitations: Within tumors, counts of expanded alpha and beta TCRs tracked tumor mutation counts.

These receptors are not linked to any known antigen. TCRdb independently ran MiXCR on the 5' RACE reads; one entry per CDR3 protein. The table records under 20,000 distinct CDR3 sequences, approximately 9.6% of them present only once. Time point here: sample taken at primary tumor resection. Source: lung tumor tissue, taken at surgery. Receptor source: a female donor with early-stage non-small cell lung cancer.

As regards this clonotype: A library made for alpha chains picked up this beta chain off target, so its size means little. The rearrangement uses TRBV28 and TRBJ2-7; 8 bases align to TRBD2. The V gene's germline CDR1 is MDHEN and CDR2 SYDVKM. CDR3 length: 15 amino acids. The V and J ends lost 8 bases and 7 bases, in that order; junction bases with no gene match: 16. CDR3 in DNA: TGTGCCAGCGGCTCCGGACTAGCCGTGAATGTGGAGCAGTACTTC. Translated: CASGSGLAVNVEQYF.

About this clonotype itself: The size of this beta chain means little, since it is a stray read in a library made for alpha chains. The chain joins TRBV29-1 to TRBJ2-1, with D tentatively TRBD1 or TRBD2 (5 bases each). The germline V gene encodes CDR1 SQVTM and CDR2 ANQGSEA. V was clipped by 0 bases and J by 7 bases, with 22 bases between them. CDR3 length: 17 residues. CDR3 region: CSVEDRAERDLGNEQFF. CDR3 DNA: TGCAGCGTTGAAGATCGAGCGGAACGGGACCTCGGAAATGAGCAGTTCTTC.

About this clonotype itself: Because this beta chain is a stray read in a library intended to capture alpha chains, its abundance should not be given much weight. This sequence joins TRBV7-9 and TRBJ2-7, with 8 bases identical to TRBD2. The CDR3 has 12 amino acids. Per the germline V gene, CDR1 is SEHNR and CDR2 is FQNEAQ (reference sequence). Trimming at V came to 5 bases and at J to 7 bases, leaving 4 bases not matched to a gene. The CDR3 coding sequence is TGTGCCAGCAGCCAACTAGCGGCTGAGCAGTACTTC. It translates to CASSQLAAEQYF. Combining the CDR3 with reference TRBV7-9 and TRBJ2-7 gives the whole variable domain DTGVSQNPRHKITKRGQNVTFRCDPISEHNRLYWYRQTLGQGPEFLTYFQNEAQLEKSRLLSDRFSAERPKGSFSTLEIQRTEQGDSAMYLCASSQLAAEQYFGPGTRLTVT.

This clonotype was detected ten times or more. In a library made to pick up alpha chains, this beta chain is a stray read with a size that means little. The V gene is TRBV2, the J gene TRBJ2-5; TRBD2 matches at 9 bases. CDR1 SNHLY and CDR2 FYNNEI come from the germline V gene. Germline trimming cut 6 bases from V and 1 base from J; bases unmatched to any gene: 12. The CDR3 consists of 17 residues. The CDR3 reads CASRGAGTSGSQETQYF. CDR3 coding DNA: TGTGCCAGCAGGGGGGCCGGCACTAGCGGGTCCCAAGAGACCCAGTACTTC.

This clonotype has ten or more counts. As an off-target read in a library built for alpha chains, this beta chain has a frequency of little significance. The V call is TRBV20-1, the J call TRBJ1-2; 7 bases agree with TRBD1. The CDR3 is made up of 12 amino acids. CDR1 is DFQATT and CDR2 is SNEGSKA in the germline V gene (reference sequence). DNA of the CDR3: TGCAGGGCAACAGGGGCTGACTATGGCTACACCTTC. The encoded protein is CRATGADYGYTF.

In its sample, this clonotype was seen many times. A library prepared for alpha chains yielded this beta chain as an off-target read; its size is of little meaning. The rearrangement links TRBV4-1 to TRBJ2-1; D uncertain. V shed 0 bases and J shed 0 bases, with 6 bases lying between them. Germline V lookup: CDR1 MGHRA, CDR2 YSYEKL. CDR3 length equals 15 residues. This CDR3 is CASSQDTDSYNEQFF. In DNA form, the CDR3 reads TGCGCCAGCAGCCAAGACACGGACTCCTACAATGAGCAGTTCTTC.

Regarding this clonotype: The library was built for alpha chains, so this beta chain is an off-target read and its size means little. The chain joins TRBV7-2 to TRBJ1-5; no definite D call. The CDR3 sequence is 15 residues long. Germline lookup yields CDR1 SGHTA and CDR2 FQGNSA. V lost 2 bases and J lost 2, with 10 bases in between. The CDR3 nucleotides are TGTGCCAGCAGCTTATACCGGGGTGGCAATCAGCCCCAGCATTTT. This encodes CASSLYRGGNQPQHF.

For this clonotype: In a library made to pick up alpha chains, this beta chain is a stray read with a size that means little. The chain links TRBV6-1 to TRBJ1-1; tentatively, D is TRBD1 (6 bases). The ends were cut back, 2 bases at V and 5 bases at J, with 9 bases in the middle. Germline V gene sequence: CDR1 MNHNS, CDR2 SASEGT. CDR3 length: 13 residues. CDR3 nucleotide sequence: TGTGCCAGCAGTGAAAGGAGGGGGACTGAAGCTTTCTTT. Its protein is CASSERRGTEAFF.

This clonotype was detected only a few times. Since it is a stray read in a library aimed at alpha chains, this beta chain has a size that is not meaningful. CDR3 DNA: TGTGCCAGCAGTTCCCTGACAGGTCTAAACACTGAAGCTTTCTTT. It translates to CASSSLTGLNTEAFF. The genes are TRBV27 and TRBJ1-1, with D maybe TRBD1 (6 bases). Germline CDR1 MNHEY, CDR2 SMNVEV (reference sequence). V was clipped by 4 bases and J by 2 bases, with 14 bases between them. This CDR3 has 15 residues.

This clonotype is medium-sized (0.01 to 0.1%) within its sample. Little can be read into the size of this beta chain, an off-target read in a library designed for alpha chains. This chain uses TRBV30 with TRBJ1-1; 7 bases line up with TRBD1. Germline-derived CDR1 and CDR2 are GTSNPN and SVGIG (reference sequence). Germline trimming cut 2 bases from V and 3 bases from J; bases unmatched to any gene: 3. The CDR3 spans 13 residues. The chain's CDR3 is CAWSTQGDTEAFF. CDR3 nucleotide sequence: TGTGCCTGGAGTACGCAGGGGGACACTGAAGCTTTCTTT.

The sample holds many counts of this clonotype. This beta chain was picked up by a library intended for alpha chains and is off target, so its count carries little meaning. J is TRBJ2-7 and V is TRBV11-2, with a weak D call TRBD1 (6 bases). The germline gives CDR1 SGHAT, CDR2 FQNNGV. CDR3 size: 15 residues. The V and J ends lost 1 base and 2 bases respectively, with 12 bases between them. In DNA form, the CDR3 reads TGTGCCAGCAGCTTAGGCCTGACAGGAGCCTACGAGCAGTACTTC. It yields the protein CASSLGLTGAYEQYF.

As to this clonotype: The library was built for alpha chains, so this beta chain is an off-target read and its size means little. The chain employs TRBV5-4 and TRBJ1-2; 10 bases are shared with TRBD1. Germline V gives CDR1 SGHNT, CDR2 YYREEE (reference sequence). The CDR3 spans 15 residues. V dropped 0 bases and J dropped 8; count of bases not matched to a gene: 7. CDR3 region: CASSLEGQGIRGYTF. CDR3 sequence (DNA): TGTGCCAGCAGCTTGGAGGGACAGGGGATCCGGGGCTACACCTTC.

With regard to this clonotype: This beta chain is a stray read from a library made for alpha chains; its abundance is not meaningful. CDR3 DNA: TGTGCCAGTGATTTCGGTGCTGGGCCCCCCACTGGTTCTAGCACAGATACGCAGTATTTT. Translated: CASDFGAGPPTGSSTDTQYF. This chain connects TRBV5-4 to TRBJ2-3; no clear D gene. The CDR3 extends over 20 amino acids. Germline CDR1 is SGHNT and CDR2 is YYREEE (reference sequence). The germline V and J ends were trimmed by 8 bases and 0 bases, with 31 bases remaining between them.

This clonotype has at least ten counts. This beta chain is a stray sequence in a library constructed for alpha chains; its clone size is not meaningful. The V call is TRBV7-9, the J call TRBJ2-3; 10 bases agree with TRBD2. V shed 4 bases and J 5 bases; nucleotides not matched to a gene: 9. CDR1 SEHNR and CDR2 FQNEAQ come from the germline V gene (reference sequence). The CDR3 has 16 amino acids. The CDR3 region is CASSSITSGERDTQYF. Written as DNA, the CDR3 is TGTGCCAGCAGCTCGATTACTAGCGGGGAAAGAGATACGCAGTATTTT.

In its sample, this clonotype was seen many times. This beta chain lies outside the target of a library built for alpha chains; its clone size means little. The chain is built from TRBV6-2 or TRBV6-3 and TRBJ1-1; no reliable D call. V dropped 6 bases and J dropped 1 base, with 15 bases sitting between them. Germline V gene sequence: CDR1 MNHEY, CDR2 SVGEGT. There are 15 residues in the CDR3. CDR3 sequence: CASSTRPGRNTEAFF. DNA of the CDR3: TGTGCCAGCAGCACGCGGCCCGGACGGAACACTGAAGCTTTCTTT.

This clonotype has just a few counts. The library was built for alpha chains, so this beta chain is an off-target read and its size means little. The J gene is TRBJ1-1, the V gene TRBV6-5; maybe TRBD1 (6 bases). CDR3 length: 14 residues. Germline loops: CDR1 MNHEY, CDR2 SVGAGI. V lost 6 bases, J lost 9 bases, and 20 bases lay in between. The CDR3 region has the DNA TGTGCCAGCAGCCGTGACAGGATCTTGTTACAAGCTTTCTTT. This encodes CASSRDRILLQAFF.

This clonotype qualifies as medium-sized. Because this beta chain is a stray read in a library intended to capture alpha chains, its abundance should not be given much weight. The CDR3 protein is CASSPRAHRDQETQYF. The CDR3 coding sequence is TGTGCCAGCAGTCCAAGGGCCCACAGGGACCAAGAGACCCAGTACTTC. This chain connects TRBV27 to TRBJ2-5, with D possibly matching TRBD1 (6 bases). The V gene lost 5 bases and the J gene lost 0 bases, with 16 bases spanning the gap. From germline, CDR1 is MNHEY and CDR2 SMNVEV (reference sequence). The CDR3 spans 16 residues.

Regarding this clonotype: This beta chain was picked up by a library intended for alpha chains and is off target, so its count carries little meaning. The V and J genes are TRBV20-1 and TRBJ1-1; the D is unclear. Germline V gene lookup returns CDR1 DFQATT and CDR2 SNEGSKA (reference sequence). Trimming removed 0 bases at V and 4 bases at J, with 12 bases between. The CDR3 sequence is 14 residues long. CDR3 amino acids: CSAREITLSTEAFF. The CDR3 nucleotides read TGCAGTGCTAGAGAAATCACTTTGAGCACTGAAGCTTTCTTT.

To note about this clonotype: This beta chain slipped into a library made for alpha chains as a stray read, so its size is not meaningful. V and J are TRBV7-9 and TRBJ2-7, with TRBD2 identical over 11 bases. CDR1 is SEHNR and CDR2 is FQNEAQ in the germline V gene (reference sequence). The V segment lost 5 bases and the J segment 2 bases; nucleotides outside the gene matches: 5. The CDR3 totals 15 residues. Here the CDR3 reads CASSRTSGHTYEQYF. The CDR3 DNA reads TGTGCCAGCAGCCGGACTAGCGGGCATACCTACGAGCAGTACTTC.

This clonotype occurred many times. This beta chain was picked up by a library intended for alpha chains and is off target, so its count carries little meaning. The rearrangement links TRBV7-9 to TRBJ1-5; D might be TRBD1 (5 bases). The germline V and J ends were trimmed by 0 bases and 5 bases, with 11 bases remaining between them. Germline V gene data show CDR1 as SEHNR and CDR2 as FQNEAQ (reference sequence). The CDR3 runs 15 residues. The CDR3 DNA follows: TGTGCCAGCAGCTTAGCGGGCAGGGACCATCAGCCCCAGCATTTT. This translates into CASSLAGRDHQPQHF. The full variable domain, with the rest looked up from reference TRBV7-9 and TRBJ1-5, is DTGVSQNPRHKITKRGQNVTFRCDPISEHNRLYWYRQTLGQGPEFLTYFQNEAQLEKSRLLSDRFSAERPKGSFSTLEIQRTEQGDSAMYLCASSLAGRDHQPQHFGDGTRLSIL.

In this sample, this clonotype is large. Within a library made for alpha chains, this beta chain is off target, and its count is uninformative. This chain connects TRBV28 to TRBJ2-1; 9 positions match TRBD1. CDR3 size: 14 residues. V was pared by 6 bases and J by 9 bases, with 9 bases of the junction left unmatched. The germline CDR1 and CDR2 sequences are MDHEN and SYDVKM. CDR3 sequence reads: CASSLTGGGGEQFF. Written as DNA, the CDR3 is TGTGCCAGCAGCTTAACAGGGGGCGGAGGTGAGCAGTTCTTC.

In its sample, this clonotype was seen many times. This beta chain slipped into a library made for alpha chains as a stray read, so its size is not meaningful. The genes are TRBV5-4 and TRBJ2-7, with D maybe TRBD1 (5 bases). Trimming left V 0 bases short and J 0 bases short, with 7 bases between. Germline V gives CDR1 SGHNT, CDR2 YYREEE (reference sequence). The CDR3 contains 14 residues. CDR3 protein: CASSLEQDSYEQYF. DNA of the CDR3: TGTGCCAGCAGCTTGGAACAGGACTCCTACGAGCAGTACTTC.

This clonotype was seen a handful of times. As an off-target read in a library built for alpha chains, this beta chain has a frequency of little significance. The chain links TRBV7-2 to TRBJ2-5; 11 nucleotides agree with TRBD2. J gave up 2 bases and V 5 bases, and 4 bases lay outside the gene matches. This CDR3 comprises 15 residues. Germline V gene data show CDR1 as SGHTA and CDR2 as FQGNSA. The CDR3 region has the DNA TGTGCCAGCAGCAAAACTAGCGGGGGACAAGAGACCCAGTACTTC. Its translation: CASSKTSGGQETQYF.

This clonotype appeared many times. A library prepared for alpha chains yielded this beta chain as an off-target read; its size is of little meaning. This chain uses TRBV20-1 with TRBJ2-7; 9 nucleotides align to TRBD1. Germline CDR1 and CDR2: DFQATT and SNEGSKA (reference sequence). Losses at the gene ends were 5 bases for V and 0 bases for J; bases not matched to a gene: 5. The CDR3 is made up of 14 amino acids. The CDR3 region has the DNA TGCAGTGCTCCCCGACAGGGGGTCTCCTACGAGCAGTACTTC. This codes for CSAPRQGVSYEQYF.